These T cell receptor beta chains were read from a single sample in a study of T cells after somatic rescue of genetic block. Profiling relied on immunoSEQ multiplex PCR, and the TCRdb table lists in-frame clones only, not all of them. The table includes about 63,000 clones, 92% detected once. Sequencing was done on a sample of peripheral blood mononuclear cells (PBMCs). These receptors were collected from a man in his forties. Each CDR3 is given with its conserved first and last residue. Each record gives: clone size, D gene, J gene, V gene, CDR3 protein, CDR3 DNA. D genes are given only for firm matches. A clone size is listed for some rows: how often the clone was seen (once, few, many), or a class if it is expanded.

abundance: .
d_gene: .
j_gene: TRBJ1-1
v_gene: TRBV27
CDR3aa: CASSLGGLAAFF
CDR3nt: TGTGCCAGCAGTTTAGGGGGGCTCGCGGCTTTCTTT

abundance: few
d_gene: TRBD1
j_gene: TRBJ1-2
v_gene: TRBV6-1
CDR3aa: CASSSRTGDYGYTF
CDR3nt: TGTGCCAGCAGTTCTCGTACAGGGGACTATGGCTACACCTTC

abundance: .
d_gene: .
j_gene: TRBJ2-3
v_gene: TRBV2
CDR3aa: CASSEGDYTADTQYF
CDR3nt: TGTGCCAGCAGTGAGGGCGATTACACCGCAGATACGCAGTATTTT

abundance: .
d_gene: TRBD1
j_gene: TRBJ2-5
v_gene: TRBV28
CDR3aa: CASSDPGTGRETQYF
CDR3nt: TGTGCCAGCAGTGATCCCGGGACAGGGAGAGAGACCCAGTACTTC

abundance: .
d_gene: .
j_gene: TRBJ2-2
v_gene: TRBV28
CDR3aa: CASSSSAVSGELFF
CDR3nt: TGTGCCAGCAGTTCCTCGGCAGTTTCCGGGGAGCTGTTTTTT

abundance: .
d_gene: .
j_gene: TRBJ1-1
v_gene: TRBV6-5
CDR3aa: CASSRPQGWSFF
CDR3nt: TGTGCCAGCAGCCGCCCCCAGGGTTGGTCTTTCTTT

abundance: .
d_gene: TRBD1
j_gene: TRBJ2-1
v_gene: TRBV18
CDR3aa: CASSQGQGNINEQFF
CDR3nt: TGTGCCAGCTCACAGGGACAGGGTAATATCAATGAGCAGTTCTTC

abundance: .
d_gene: .
j_gene: TRBJ1-2
v_gene: TRBV6-1
CDR3aa: CASSEDGFYGYTF
CDR3nt: TGTGCCAGCAGTGAAGACGGCTTCTATGGCTACACCTTC

abundance: .
d_gene: TRBD1
j_gene: TRBJ1-5
v_gene: TRBV11-3
CDR3aa: CASSRGQAPRQPQHF
CDR3nt: TGTGCCAGCAGCCGGGGACAGGCCCCCAGGCAGCCCCAGCATTTT

abundance: .
d_gene: TRBD1
j_gene: TRBJ1-2
v_gene: TRBV2
CDR3aa: CASRAGTGFYGYTF
CDR3nt: TGTGCCAGCAGAGCCGGGACAGGGTTTTATGGCTACACCTTC

abundance: .
d_gene: .
j_gene: TRBJ2-6
v_gene: TRBV10-2
CDR3aa: CASSESLGSGANVLTF
CDR3nt: TGCGCCAGCAGTGAGTCGTTAGGCTCTGGGGCCAACGTCCTGACTTTC

abundance: .
d_gene: TRBD2
j_gene: TRBJ2-1
v_gene: TRBV19
CDR3aa: CASSIRSTSGSYEQFF
CDR3nt: TGTGCCAGTAGTATCCGTTCGACTAGCGGGAGTTATGAGCAGTTCTTC

abundance: .
d_gene: TRBD2
j_gene: TRBJ2-3
v_gene: TRBV5-1
CDR3aa: CASSPGTSGLDTQYF
CDR3nt: TGCGCCAGCAGCCCGGGGACTAGCGGGCTCGATACGCAGTATTTT

abundance: .
d_gene: .
j_gene: TRBJ2-3
v_gene: TRBV6-1
CDR3aa: CASSAGLTDTQYF
CDR3nt: TGTGCCAGCAGTGCGGGACTCACAGATACGCAGTATTTT

abundance: few
d_gene: .
j_gene: TRBJ1-6
v_gene: TRBV7-9
CDR3aa: CASSLEGPTLHF
CDR3nt: TGTGCCAGCAGCTTGGAGGGACCAACCCTCCACTTT

abundance: .
d_gene: .
j_gene: TRBJ1-1
v_gene: TRBV7-9
CDR3aa: CASSFDINTEAFF
CDR3nt: TGTGCCAGCAGCTTTGACATAAACACTGAAGCTTTCTTT

abundance: few
d_gene: .
j_gene: TRBJ2-7
v_gene: TRBV25-1
CDR3aa: CASSVLGDNYEQYF
CDR3nt: TGTGCCAGCAGTGTCCTCGGAGATAACTACGAGCAGTACTTC

abundance: .
d_gene: TRBD2
j_gene: TRBJ2-1
v_gene: TRBV11-2
CDR3aa: CASRGWGLASYNEQFF
CDR3nt: TGTGCCAGCAGGGGATGGGGACTAGCGAGTTACAATGAGCAGTTCTTC

abundance: .
d_gene: .
j_gene: TRBJ1-4
v_gene: TRBV18
CDR3aa: CASSPDEKLFF
CDR3nt: TGTGCCAGCTCACCAGATGAAAAACTGTTTTTT

abundance: .
d_gene: .
j_gene: TRBJ2-3
v_gene: TRBV6-5
CDR3aa: CASSYGIGDTQYF
CDR3nt: TGTGCCAGCAGTTACGGCATAGGGGATACGCAGTATTTT

abundance: .
d_gene: .
j_gene: TRBJ1-4
v_gene: TRBV30
CDR3aa: CAWSVQVSNEKLFF
CDR3nt: TGTGCCTGGAGTGTACAAGTTTCTAATGAAAAACTGTTTTTT

abundance: .
d_gene: .
j_gene: TRBJ2-7
v_gene: TRBV28
CDR3aa: CASSPQSSASYEQYF
CDR3nt: TGTGCCAGCAGCCCCCAATCTAGCGCCTCCTACGAGCAGTACTTC

abundance: .
d_gene: .
j_gene: TRBJ2-6
v_gene: TRBV28
CDR3aa: CASIDSLSVGANVLTF
CDR3nt: TGTGCCAGCATCGACAGCCTGTCGGTTGGGGCCAACGTCCTGACTTTC

abundance: .
d_gene: TRBD1
j_gene: TRBJ1-1
v_gene: TRBV14
CDR3aa: CARRGQGLMNTEAFF
CDR3nt: TGTGCCAGGCGAGGACAGGGGCTAATGAACACTGAAGCTTTCTTT

abundance: .
d_gene: .
j_gene: TRBJ2-5
v_gene: TRBV7-9
CDR3aa: CASSLVSLARETQYF
CDR3nt: TGTGCCAGCAGCTTAGTCTCACTAGCCAGGGAGACCCAGTACTTC

abundance: .
d_gene: TRBD1
j_gene: TRBJ2-4
v_gene: TRBV25-1
CDR3aa: CASSAPGTGKNIQYF
CDR3nt: TGTGCCAGCAGTGCGCCTGGGACAGGCAAAAACATTCAGTACTTC

abundance: .
d_gene: .
j_gene: TRBJ2-4
v_gene: TRBV20-1
CDR3aa: CSARGGNIQYF
CDR3nt: TGCAGTGCTAGAGGAGGGAACATTCAGTACTTC

abundance: .
d_gene: TRBD2
j_gene: TRBJ2-1
v_gene: TRBV6-5
CDR3aa: CASSPGTSGTHEQFF
CDR3nt: TGTGCCAGCAGTCCCGGGACTAGCGGGACCCATGAGCAGTTCTTC

abundance: .
d_gene: TRBD2
j_gene: TRBJ2-7
v_gene: TRBV10-2
CDR3aa: CASSENGGAHEQYF
CDR3nt: TGCGCCAGCAGTGAAAACGGGGGGGCCCACGAGCAGTACTTC

abundance: many
d_gene: .
j_gene: TRBJ1-5
v_gene: TRBV7-2
CDR3aa: CASSLDTLENRPQHF
CDR3nt: TGTGCCAGCAGCTTAGACACACTAGAGAACAGGCCCCAGCATTTT

abundance: .
d_gene: TRBD1
j_gene: TRBJ1-5
v_gene: TRBV2
CDR3aa: CASSTEQGDQPQHF
CDR3nt: TGTGCCAGCAGTACTGAACAGGGGGATCAGCCCCAGCATTTT

abundance: .
d_gene: .
j_gene: TRBJ2-4
v_gene: TRBV5-1
CDR3aa: CASSSNPGGENIQYF
CDR3nt: TGCGCCAGCAGCTCCAACCCGGGCGGGGAAAACATTCAGTACTTC

abundance: .
d_gene: .
j_gene: TRBJ2-1
v_gene: TRBV18
CDR3aa: CASSPSGIEQFF
CDR3nt: TGTGCCAGCTCACCATCGGGGATTGAGCAGTTCTTC

abundance: .
d_gene: .
j_gene: TRBJ1-1
v_gene: TRBV7-9
CDR3aa: CASSFDSVMNTEAFF
CDR3nt: TGTGCCAGCAGCTTCGACAGCGTCATGAACACTGAAGCTTTCTTT

abundance: .
d_gene: .
j_gene: TRBJ2-2
v_gene: TRBV4-1
CDR3aa: CASSPQRNGAGELFF
CDR3nt: TGCGCCAGCAGCCCCCAGCGAAATGGCGCCGGGGAGCTGTTTTTT

abundance: .
d_gene: .
j_gene: TRBJ1-2
v_gene: TRBV5-4
CDR3aa: CAIGPGDGYTF
CDR3nt: TGTGCCATAGGACCAGGCGATGGCTACACCTTC

abundance: few
d_gene: TRBD2
j_gene: TRBJ2-3
v_gene: TRBV10-2
CDR3aa: CASRPLAGVTTDTQYF
CDR3nt: TGCGCCAGCAGACCCCTAGCGGGAGTAACGACAGATACGCAGTATTTT

abundance: .
d_gene: .
j_gene: TRBJ2-6
v_gene: TRBV25-1
CDR3aa: CASSESSPGGANVLTF
CDR3nt: TGTGCCAGCAGTGAATCGTCTCCGGGTGGGGCCAACGTCCTGACTTTC

abundance: .
d_gene: TRBD1
j_gene: TRBJ1-5
v_gene: TRBV6-5
CDR3aa: CASSYGQGTQPQHF
CDR3nt: TGTGCCAGCAGTTACGGACAGGGTACTCAGCCCCAGCATTTT

abundance: once
d_gene: .
j_gene: TRBJ1-2
v_gene: TRBV5-8
CDR3aa: CASSLGYTF
CDR3nt: TGTGCCAGCAGCTTGGGCTACACCTTC

abundance: .
d_gene: TRBD1
j_gene: TRBJ2-3
v_gene: TRBV5-1
CDR3aa: CASSPTGGLTDTQYF
CDR3nt: TGCGCCAGCAGTCCTACAGGGGGCTTGACAGATACGCAGTATTTT

abundance: .
d_gene: TRBD1
j_gene: TRBJ2-7
v_gene: TRBV28
CDR3aa: CASGTGTYEQYF
CDR3nt: TGTGCCAGCGGGACAGGGACCTACGAGCAGTACTTC

abundance: .
d_gene: .
j_gene: TRBJ1-5
v_gene: TRBV7-2
CDR3aa: CASSLARGGNQPQHF
CDR3nt: TGTGCCAGCAGCTTAGCCCGGGGTGGCAATCAGCCCCAGCATTTT

abundance: .
d_gene: .
j_gene: TRBJ1-1
v_gene: TRBV18
CDR3aa: CASSPGPTNTEAFF
CDR3nt: TGTGCCAGCTCACCGGGACCGACTAACACTGAAGCTTTCTTT

abundance: .
d_gene: .
j_gene: TRBJ1-6
v_gene: TRBV27
CDR3aa: CASRYQFISPLHF
CDR3nt: TGTGCCAGCAGGTACCAGTTTATTTCACCCCTCCACTTT

abundance: .
d_gene: .
j_gene: TRBJ2-2
v_gene: TRBV5-4
CDR3aa: CASSLASNPGELFF
CDR3nt: TGTGCCAGCAGCTTGGCGAGTAACCCCGGGGAGCTGTTTTTT

abundance: .
d_gene: TRBD2
j_gene: TRBJ2-3
v_gene: TRBV10-1
CDR3aa: CASSERLAGFTDTQYF
CDR3nt: TGCGCCAGCAGTGAAAGACTAGCGGGGTTCACAGATACGCAGTATTTT

abundance: once
d_gene: TRBD1
j_gene: TRBJ2-5
v_gene: TRBV5-4
CDR3aa: CASSSRQGQETQYF
CDR3nt: TGTGCCAGCAGCTCCCGACAGGGTCAAGAGACCCAGTACTTC

abundance: .
d_gene: TRBD2
j_gene: TRBJ2-3
v_gene: TRBV7-2
CDR3aa: CASSPPGLAGSTDTQYF
CDR3nt: TGTGCCAGCAGCCCCCCGGGACTAGCGGGGTCCACAGATACGCAGTATTTT

abundance: .
d_gene: TRBD1
j_gene: TRBJ1-2
v_gene: TRBV9
CDR3aa: CASSLSPGQANYGYTF
CDR3nt: TGTGCCAGCAGCCTATCGCCGGGACAGGCTAACTATGGCTACACCTTC